This T cell receptor (beta chain) was captured in a study of CD8 T cells in ankylosing spondylitis. Broader study findings: Significant enrichment of disease-linked clones was reported in matched ankylosing spondylitis synovial fluid. Within ankylosing spondylitis blood, a TCR beta motif made up of several highly homologous variants appeared to be characteristic. Some of these motif variants have turned up before, in reports on reactive arthritis synovial fluid and blood.

Using quantitative 5'-RACE with molecular barcodes, the authors made TCR beta libraries. TCRdb itself ran the 5' RACE reads through MiXCR, one entry per CDR3 protein. The data hold about 96,000 distinct CDR3 sequences, with around 30% observed a single time. Details on this clonotype: The antigen is unknown.

This TCR derives from a male donor with ankylosing spondylitis or in good health (not recorded which). Sequenced material: blood, either unsorted or a sorted T cell fraction (not recorded which).

CDR3 protein: CASRPTGAVPYEQYV. The CDR3 DNA sequence: TGTGCCAGCAGACCCACGGGGGCGGTTCCCTACGAGCAGTACGTC. The V and J genes are TRBV28 and TRBJ2-7, with D possibly called TRBD1 or TRBD2 (6 bases each). Germline V gene lookup returns CDR1 MDHEN and CDR2 SYDVKM. Trimming took 6 bases from V and 2 from J, leaving 17 bases between them. This CDR3 is built from 15 residues.